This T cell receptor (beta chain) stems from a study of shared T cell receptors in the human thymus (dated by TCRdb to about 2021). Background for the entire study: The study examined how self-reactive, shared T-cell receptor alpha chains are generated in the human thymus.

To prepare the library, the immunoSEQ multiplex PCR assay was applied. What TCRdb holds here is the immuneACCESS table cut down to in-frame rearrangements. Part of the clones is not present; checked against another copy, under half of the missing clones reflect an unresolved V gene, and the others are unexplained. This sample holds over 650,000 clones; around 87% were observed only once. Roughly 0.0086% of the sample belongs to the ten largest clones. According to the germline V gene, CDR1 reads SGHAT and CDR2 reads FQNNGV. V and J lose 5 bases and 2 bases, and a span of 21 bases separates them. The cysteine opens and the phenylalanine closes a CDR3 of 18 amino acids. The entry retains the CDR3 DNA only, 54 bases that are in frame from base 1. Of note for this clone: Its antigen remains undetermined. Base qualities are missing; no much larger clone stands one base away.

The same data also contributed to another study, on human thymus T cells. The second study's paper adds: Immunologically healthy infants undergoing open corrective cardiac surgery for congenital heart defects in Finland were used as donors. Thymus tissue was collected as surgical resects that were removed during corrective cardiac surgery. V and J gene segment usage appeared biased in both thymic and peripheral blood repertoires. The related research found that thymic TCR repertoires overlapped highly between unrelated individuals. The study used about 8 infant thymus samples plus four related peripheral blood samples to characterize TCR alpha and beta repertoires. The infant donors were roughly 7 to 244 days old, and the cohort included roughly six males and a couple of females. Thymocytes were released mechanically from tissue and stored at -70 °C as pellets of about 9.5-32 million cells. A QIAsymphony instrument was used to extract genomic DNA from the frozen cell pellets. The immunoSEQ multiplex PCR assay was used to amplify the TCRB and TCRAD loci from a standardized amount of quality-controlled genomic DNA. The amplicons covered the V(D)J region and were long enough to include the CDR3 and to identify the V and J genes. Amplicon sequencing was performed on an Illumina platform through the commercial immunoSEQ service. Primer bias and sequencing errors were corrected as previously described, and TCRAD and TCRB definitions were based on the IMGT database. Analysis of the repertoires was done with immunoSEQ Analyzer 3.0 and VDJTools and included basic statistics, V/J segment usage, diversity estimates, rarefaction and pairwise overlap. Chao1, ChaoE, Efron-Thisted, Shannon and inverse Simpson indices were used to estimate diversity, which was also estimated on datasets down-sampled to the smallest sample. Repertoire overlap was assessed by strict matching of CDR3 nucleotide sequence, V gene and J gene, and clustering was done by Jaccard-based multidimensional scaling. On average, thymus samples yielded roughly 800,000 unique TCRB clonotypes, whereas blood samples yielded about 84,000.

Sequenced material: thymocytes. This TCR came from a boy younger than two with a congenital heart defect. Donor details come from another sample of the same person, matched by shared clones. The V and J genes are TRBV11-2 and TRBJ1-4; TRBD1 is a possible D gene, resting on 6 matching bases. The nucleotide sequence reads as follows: TGTGCCAGCAGCCCAAAGGGGGGAGGGGCAGCGACTAATGAAAAACTGTTTTTT. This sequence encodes CASSPKGGGAATNEKLFF.